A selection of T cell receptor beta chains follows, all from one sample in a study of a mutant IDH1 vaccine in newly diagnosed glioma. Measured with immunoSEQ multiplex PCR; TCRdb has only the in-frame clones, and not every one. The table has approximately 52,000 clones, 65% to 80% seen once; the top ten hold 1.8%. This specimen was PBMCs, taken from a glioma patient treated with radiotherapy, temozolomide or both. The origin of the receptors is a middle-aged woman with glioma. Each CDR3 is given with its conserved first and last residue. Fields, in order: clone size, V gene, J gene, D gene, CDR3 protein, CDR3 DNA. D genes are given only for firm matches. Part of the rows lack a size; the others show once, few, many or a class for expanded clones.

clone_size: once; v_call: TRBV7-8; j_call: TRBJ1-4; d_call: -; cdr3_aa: CASSFSGIQGEKLFF; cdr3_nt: TGTGCCAGCAGCTTCAGTGGCATACAGGGTGAAAAACTGTTTTTT
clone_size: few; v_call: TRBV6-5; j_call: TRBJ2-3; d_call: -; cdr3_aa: CASRTTGRTDTQYF; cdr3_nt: TGTGCCAGCAGGACTACAGGGAGAACAGATACGCAGTATTTT
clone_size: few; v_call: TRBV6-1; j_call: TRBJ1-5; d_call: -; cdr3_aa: CASSEAIGVNRGNQPQHF; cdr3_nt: TGTGCCAGCAGTGAAGCTATCGGTGTGAATAGGGGCAATCAGCCCCAGCATTTT
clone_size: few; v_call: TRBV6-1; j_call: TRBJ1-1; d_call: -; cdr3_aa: CASSEAPGKAEAFF; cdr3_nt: TGTGCCAGCAGTGAAGCCCCAGGGAAGGCTGAAGCTTTCTTT
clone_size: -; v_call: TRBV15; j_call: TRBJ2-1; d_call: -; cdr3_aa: CATSRVGPWDNEQFF; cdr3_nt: TGTGCCACCAGCAGAGTGGGGCCGTGGGACAATGAGCAGTTCTTC
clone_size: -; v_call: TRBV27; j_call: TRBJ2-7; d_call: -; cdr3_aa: CASSQGYEQYF; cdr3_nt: TGTGCCAGCAGTCAGGGGTACGAGCAGTACTTC
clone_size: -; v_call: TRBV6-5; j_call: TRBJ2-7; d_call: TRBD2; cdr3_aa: CASSPRLAGSYEQYF; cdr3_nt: TGTGCCAGCAGCCCTAGACTAGCGGGTAGCTACGAGCAGTACTTC
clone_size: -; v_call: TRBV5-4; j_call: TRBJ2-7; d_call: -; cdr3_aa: CASSPGTLYEQYF; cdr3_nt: TGTGCCAGCAGCCCCGGGACCCTCTACGAGCAGTACTTC
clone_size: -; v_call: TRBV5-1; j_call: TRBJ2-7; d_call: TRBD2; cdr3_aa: CASSLWTGGREQYF; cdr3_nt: TGCGCCAGCAGCTTGTGGACGGGGGGGCGCGAGCAGTACTTC
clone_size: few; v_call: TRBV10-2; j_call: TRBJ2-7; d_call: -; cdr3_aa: CASRGGTGAMAEQYF; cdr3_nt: TGCGCCAGCAGGGGGGGGACAGGTGCTATGGCCGAGCAGTACTTC
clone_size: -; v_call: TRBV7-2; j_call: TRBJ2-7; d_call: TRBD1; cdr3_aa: CASSRDRVSYEQYF; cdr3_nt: TGTGCCAGCAGCCGGGACAGAGTCTCCTACGAGCAGTACTTC
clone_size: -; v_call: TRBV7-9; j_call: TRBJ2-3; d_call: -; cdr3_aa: CASSLAETGDTQYF; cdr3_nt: TGTGCCAGCAGCTTAGCAGAGACAGGAGATACGCAGTATTTT
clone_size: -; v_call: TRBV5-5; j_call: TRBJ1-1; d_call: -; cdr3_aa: CASSVLNTEAFF; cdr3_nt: TGTGCCAGCAGCGTTCTGAACACTGAAGCTTTCTTT
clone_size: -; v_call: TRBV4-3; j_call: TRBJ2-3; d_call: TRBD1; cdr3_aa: CASSQDGIAGTEGTDTQYF; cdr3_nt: TGCGCCAGCAGCCAAGATGGTATTGCCGGGACAGAGGGCACAGATACGCAGTATTTT
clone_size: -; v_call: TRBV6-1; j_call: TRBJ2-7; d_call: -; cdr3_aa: CASSERGEDWYEQYF; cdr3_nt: TGTGCCAGCAGTGAACGGGGCGAGGATTGGTACGAGCAGTACTTC
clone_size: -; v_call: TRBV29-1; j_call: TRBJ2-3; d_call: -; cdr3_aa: CSVDEPGTDTQYF; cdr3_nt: TGCAGCGTTGACGAGCCAGGCACAGATACGCAGTATTTT
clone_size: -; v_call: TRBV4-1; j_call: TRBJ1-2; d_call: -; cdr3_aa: CASSQVGEGHYGYTF; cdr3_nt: TGCGCCAGCAGCCAAGTAGGGGAGGGTCACTATGGCTACACCTTC
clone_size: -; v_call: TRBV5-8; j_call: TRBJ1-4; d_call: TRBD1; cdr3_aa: CASSFIVGTATNEKLFF; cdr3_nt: TGTGCCAGCAGCTTTATAGTAGGGACAGCTACTAATGAAAAACTGTTTTTT
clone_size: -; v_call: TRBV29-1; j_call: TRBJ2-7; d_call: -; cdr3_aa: CSAETPSYEQYF; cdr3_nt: TGCAGCGCCGAGACACCTTCCTACGAGCAGTACTTC
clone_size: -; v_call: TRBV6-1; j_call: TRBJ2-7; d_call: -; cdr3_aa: CASSGRDWDDEQYF; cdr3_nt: TGTGCCAGCAGTGGGAGGGACTGGGACGACGAGCAGTACTTC
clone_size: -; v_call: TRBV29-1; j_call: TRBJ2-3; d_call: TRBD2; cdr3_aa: CSVGGASGATDTQYF; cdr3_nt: TGCAGCGTTGGGGGAGCTAGCGGGGCCACAGATACGCAGTATTTT
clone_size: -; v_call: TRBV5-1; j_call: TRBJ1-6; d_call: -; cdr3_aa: CASSLFSSYNSPLHF; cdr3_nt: TGCGCCAGCAGCTTGTTTTCGTCCTATAATTCACCCCTCCACTTT
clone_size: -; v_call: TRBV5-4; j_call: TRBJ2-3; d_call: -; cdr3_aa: CASSGGGTTSTDTQYF; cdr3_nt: TGTGCCAGCAGCGGGGGGGGGACAACTAGCACAGATACGCAGTATTTT
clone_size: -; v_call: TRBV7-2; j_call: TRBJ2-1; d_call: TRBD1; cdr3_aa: CASRGQFYNEQFF; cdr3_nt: TGTGCCAGCAGGGGACAGTTCTACAATGAGCAGTTCTTC
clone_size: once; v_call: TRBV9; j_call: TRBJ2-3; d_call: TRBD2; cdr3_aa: CASSVAGTSGGSDTQYF; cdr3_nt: TGTGCCAGCAGCGTAGCCGGGACTAGCGGGGGGTCGGATACGCAGTATTTT
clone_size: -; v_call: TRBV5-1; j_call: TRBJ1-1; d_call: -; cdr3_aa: CASSSVGGTEAFF; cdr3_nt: TGCGCCAGCAGCTCGGTTGGGGGGACTGAAGCTTTCTTT
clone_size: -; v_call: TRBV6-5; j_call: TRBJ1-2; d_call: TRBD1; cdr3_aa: CASSRDRGLPYGYTF; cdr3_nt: TGTGCCAGCAGCCGCGACAGGGGGCTCCCCTATGGCTACACCTTC
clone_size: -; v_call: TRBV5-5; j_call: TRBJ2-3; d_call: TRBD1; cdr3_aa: CASSFRDRDTDTQYF; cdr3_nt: TGTGCCAGCAGCTTCCGGGACAGGGACACAGATACGCAGTATTTT
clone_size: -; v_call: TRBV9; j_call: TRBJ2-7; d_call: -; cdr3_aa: CASSSRLGQYF; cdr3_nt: TGTGCCAGCAGCTCCCGCCTAGGGCAGTACTTC
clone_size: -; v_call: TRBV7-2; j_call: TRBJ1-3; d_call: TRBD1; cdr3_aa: CASSRSRGPGNTIYF; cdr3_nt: TGTGCCAGCAGCCGAAGCAGGGGGCCTGGAAACACCATATATTTT
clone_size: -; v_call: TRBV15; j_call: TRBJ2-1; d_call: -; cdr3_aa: CATSREAGYNEQFF; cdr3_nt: TGTGCCACCAGCAGAGAGGCAGGGTACAATGAGCAGTTCTTC
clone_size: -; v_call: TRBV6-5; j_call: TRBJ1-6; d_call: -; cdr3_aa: CASSIQDSPLHF; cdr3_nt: TGTGCCAGCAGTATACAGGATTCACCCCTCCACTTT
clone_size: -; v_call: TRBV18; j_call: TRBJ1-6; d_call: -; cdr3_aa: CASSVGTPDNSPLHF; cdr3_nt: TGTGCCAGCTCAGTCGGGACCCCAGATAATTCACCCCTCCACTTT
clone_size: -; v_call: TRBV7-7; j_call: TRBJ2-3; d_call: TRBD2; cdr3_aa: CASSLDLAGGGRAQYF; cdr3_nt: TGTGCTAGCAGCTTAGACCTAGCGGGGGGGGGTCGTGCGCAGTATTTT
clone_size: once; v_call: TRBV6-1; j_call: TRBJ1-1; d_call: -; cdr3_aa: CASSERVTPEAFF; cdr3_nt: TGTGCCAGCAGTGAAAGGGTAACCCCTGAAGCTTTCTTT
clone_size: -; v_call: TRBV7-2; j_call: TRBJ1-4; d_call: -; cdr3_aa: CASSLDRGTEKLFF; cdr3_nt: TGTGCCAGCAGCTTAGATCGGGGGACTGAAAAACTGTTTTTT
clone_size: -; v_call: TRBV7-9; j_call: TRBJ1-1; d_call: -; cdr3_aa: CASSPPDKNTEAFF; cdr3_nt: TGTGCCAGCAGCCCCCCGGACAAGAACACTGAAGCTTTCTTT
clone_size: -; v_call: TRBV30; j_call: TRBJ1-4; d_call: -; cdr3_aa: CAWSQGINEKLFF; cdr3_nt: TGTGCCTGGAGTCAGGGGATCAATGAAAAACTGTTTTTT
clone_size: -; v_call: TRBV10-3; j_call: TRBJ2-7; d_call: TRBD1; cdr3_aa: CAIGVGQGGYEQYF; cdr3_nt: TGTGCCATCGGAGTCGGACAGGGAGGCTACGAGCAGTACTTC
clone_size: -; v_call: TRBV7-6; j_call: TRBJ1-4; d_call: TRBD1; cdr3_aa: CASSWGTGENEKLFF; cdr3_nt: TGTGCCAGCAGCTGGGGGACAGGGGAGAATGAAAAACTGTTTTTT
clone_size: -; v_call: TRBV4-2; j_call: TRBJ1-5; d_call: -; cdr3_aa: CASSLIGREGNQPQHF; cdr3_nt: TGTGCCAGCAGCCTCATTGGCAGGGAGGGGAACCAGCCCCAGCATTTT
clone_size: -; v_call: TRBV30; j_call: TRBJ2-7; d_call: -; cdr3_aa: CAWSSRDAREQYF; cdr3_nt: TGTGCCTGGAGTTCCCGGGACGCGAGGGAGCAGTACTTC
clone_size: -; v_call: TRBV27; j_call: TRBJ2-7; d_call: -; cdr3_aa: CASSLASPPVYEQYF; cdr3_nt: TGTGCCAGCAGTTTAGCTTCCCCCCCGGTCTACGAGCAGTACTTC
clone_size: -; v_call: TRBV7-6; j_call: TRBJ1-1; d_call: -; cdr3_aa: CASSLDGRTEAFF; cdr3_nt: TGTGCCAGCAGCTTAGATGGCCGCACTGAAGCTTTCTTT
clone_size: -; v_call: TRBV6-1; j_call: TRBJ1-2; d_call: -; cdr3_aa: CASTTGAWDGYTF; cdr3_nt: TGTGCCAGTACAACCGGGGCATGGGATGGCTACACCTTC
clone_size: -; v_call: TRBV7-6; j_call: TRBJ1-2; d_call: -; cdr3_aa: CASSLGNRVVGGYTF; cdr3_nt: TGTGCCAGCAGCTTAGGGAACAGGGTGGTTGGTGGCTACACCTTC
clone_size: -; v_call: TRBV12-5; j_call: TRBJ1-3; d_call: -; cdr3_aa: CASGLASGGGNTIYF; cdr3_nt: TGTGCTAGTGGTTTGGCATCGGGGGGCGGAAACACCATATATTTT
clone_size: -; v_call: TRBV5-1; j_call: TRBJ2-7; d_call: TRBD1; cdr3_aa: CASSLRDRGLGEQYF; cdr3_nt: TGCGCCAGCAGCTTGCGGGACAGGGGGCTCGGCGAGCAGTACTTC
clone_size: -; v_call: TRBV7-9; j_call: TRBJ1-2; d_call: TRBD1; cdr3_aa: CASSPGQGRYGYTF; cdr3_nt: TGTGCCAGCAGCCCAGGACAGGGTCGCTATGGCTACACCTTC